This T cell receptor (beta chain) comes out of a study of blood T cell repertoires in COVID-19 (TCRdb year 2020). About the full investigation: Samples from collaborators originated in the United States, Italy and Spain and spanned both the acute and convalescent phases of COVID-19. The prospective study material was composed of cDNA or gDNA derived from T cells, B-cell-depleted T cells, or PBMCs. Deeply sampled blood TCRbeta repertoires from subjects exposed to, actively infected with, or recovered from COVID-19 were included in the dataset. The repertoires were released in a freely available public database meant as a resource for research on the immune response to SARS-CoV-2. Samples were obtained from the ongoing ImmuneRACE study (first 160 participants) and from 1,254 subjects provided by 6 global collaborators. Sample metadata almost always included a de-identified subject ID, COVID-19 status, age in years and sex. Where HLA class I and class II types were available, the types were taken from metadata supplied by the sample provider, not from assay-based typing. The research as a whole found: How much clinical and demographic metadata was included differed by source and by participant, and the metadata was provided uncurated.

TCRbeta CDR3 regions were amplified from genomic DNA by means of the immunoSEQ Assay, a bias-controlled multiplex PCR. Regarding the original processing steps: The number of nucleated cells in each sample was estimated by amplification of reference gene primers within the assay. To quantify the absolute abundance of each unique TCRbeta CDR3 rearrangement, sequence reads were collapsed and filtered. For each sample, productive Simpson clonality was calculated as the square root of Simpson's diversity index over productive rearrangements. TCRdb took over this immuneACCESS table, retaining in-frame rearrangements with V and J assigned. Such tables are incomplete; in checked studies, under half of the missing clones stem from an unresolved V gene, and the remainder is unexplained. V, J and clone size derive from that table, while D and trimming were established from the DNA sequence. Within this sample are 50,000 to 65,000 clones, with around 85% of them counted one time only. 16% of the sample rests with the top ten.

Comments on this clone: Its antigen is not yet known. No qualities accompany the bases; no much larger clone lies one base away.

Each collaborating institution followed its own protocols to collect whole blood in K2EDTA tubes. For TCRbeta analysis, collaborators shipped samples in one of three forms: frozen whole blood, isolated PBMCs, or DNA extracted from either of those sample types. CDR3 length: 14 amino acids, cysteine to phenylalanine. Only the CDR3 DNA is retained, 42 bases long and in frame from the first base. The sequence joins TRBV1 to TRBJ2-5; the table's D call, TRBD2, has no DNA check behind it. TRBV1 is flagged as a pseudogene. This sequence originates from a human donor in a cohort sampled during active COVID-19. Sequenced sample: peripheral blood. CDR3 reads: CTSSPSGKQETQYF. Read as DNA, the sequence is TGCACCAGCAGCCCTAGCGGGAAACAAGAGACCCAGTACTTC.